Listed below are T cell receptor beta chains from one sample, sequenced in a study of lymphopenia after photon versus proton radiotherapy. Libraries were prepared by immunoSEQ multiplex PCR; TCRdb keeps only in-frame clonotypes and omits some of them. The table lists roughly 32,000 clones, approximately 95% of them singletons. Material: peripheral blood, obtained from a patient treated with photon-based radiotherapy. The receptors come from a woman between 45 and 65 years old with cholangiocarcinoma. Each CDR3 is given with its conserved first and last residue. Each record gives: J gene, D gene, V gene, CDR3 protein. D genes are given only for firm matches.

J gene: TRBJ2-6
D gene: NA
V gene: TRBV30
CDR3 protein: CAWSGSGANVLTF

J gene: TRBJ1-2
D gene: NA
V gene: TRBV5-4
CDR3 protein: CASSLDRYLNYGYTF

J gene: TRBJ2-7
D gene: TRBD1
V gene: TRBV7-9
CDR3 protein: CASSLGQGAYEQYF

J gene: TRBJ2-7
D gene: NA
V gene: TRBV6-6
CDR3 protein: CASRPGAPYEQYF

J gene: TRBJ1-3
D gene: NA
V gene: TRBV28
CDR3 protein: CASSSPQVGSRNTIYF

J gene: TRBJ2-2
D gene: TRBD1
V gene: TRBV6-1
CDR3 protein: CASRPDRGTTGELFF

J gene: TRBJ2-1
D gene: NA
V gene: TRBV7-8
CDR3 protein: CASSFWEDEQFF

J gene: TRBJ1-2
D gene: NA
V gene: TRBV6-5
CDR3 protein: CASSYSEGTTYGYTF

J gene: TRBJ2-1
D gene: NA
V gene: TRBV19
CDR3 protein: CASSRDPYNEQFF

J gene: TRBJ2-7
D gene: NA
V gene: TRBV11-2
CDR3 protein: CASSLVLGDEQYF

J gene: TRBJ2-4
D gene: TRBD2
V gene: TRBV4-1
CDR3 protein: CASSLYGSGGDIQYF

J gene: TRBJ1-1
D gene: NA
V gene: TRBV19
CDR3 protein: CASMSGGRGEAFF

J gene: TRBJ2-2
D gene: NA
V gene: TRBV4-3
CDR3 protein: CASRSSANTGELFF

J gene: TRBJ2-3
D gene: NA
V gene: TRBV5-1
CDR3 protein: CASSLVAGLGIDTQYF

J gene: TRBJ2-7
D gene: TRBD2
V gene: TRBV18
CDR3 protein: CASSPTLELAGLSYEQYF